This paragraph covers one T cell receptor (beta chain) sequence. Its matching antigen is unknown. The sample belongs to a study of cytomegalovirus exposure and HLA in healthy donors. Broader study findings: It was reported that the classifier diagnosed cytomegalovirus status with high specificity and sensitivity in both the original and validation cohorts.

The CDR3 runs 16 residues. J lost 2 bases, V lost 5 bases, and 11 bases had no gene match. Germline CDR1 MNHGY, CDR2 SVAAGI. Vbeta (60) and Jbeta (13) primers were used in the PCR. Method: immunoSEQ multiplex PCR; TCRdb's copy keeps in-frame clones and lacks some. This sample carries around 65,000 clones, 65% to 80% of them seen once, and the ten largest clones take over 15%. The TCR was taken from a man aged 40-49 years in good health and CMV-seropositive. The sequencing input was PBMCs. The rearrangement joins TRBV6-9 to TRBJ1-1; 7 positions match TRBD1. CDR3 region: CASSRQGERTNTEAFF. Written as DNA, the CDR3 is TGTGCCAGCAGTCGACAGGGAGAAAGGACCAACACTGAAGCTTTCTTT.